These 15 T cell receptor beta chains share one sample of origin, sequenced in a study of CD8 T cells in ankylosing spondylitis. Study observations and caveats: Characteristic of ankylosing spondylitis blood, it appeared, was a TCR beta motif comprising 7 to 9 highly homologous variants.

The antigens for these receptors are not known. TCRdb fed the 5' RACE reads into MiXCR, producing one record per CDR3 protein. Altogether under 850,000 distinct CDR3 sequences are present, roughly 19% being singletons, with the ten largest covering under 20%. Sequencing was performed on blood, either unsorted or a sorted T cell fraction (not recorded which). The receptors stem from a male donor with ankylosing spondylitis.

This clonotype has a count of ten or more. V gene TRBV7-9 combines with J gene TRBJ2-3; no definite D call. Deletions cut 4 bases from V and 2 bases from J, with 7 bases between. CDR3 length: 13 amino acids. Germline assignment: CDR1 SEHNR and CDR2 FQNEAQ (reference sequence). CDR3 nucleotide sequence: TGTGCCAGCAGCTACGGGCTCACAGATACGCAGTATTTT. It yields the protein CASSYGLTDTQYF. Full variable domain (remainder filled in from reference TRBV7-9 and TRBJ2-3): DTGVSQNPRHKITKRGQNVTFRCDPISEHNRLYWYRQTLGQGPEFLTYFQNEAQLEKSRLLSDRFSAERPKGSFSTLEIQRTEQGDSAMYLCASSYGLTDTQYFGPGTRLTVL.

This clonotype has only a few counts. The chain is built from TRBV29-1 and TRBJ2-3; D is possibly TRBD2 (6 bases). The ends were cut back, 4 bases at V and 2 bases at J, with 13 bases in the middle. Germline lookup yields CDR1 SQVTM and CDR2 ANQGSEA. This CDR3 is 14 amino acids long. The CDR3 here is CSVVVGGITDTQYF. CDR3 DNA sequence: TGCAGCGTTGTTGTTGGCGGGATCACAGATACGCAGTATTTT.

The J gene is TRBJ1-2, the V gene TRBV2, with D hard to call. Trimming removed 1 base from V and 2 bases from J, with 8 bases in between. CDR3 length: 14 residues. CDR1 is SNHLY and CDR2 is FYNNEI in the germline V gene. The CDR3, as DNA: TGTGCCAGCAGTGAAGGGGCATACAACTATGGCTACACCTTC. Protein: CASSEGAYNYGYTF.

The table lists this clonotype with a few counts. The chain joins TRBV12-3 or TRBV12-4 to TRBJ2-1, with a possible D match to TRBD2 (6 bases). V was pared by 6 bases and J by 6 bases, with 18 bases between. The CDR3 runs 15 residues. This CDR3 is CASSRGTASSNEQFF. In DNA form, the CDR3 reads TGTGCCAGCAGCCGCGGGACCGCATCTTCCAATGAGCAGTTCTTC.

The chain carries TRBV6-2 or TRBV6-3 and TRBJ1-6, with no clear D. Germline values: CDR1 MNHEY, CDR2 SVGEGT. V dropped 4 bases and J dropped 10 bases, with 14 bases sitting between them. This CDR3 spans 14 amino acids. This chain's CDR3 is CASSSDPGPSPLHF. The CDR3 nucleotides read TGTGCCAGCAGTTCGGACCCAGGACCCTCACCCCTCCACTTT.

This clonotype was observed a handful of times. The rearrangement joins TRBV29-1 to TRBJ2-1, with a possible D match to TRBD1 (5 bases). This CDR3 is 13 amino acids long. V lost 4 bases, J lost 6 bases, and 13 bases lay in between. The germline V gene has CDR1 SQVTM and CDR2 ANQGSEA. CDR3 sequence (DNA): TGCAGCGTTGTTCAGGCAAGGGGCAATGAGCAGTTCTTC. Its protein product is CSVVQARGNEQFF.

This clonotype was observed a few times. The CDR3 spells CASSWGEQVNEQFF. Here the CDR3 DNA reads TGCGCCAGCAGCTGGGGAGAACAGGTAAATGAGCAGTTCTTC. The genes are TRBV5-1 and TRBJ2-1, with D perhaps given as TRBD1 or TRBD2 (5 bases each). Germline V lookup: CDR1 SGHRS, CDR2 YFSETQ. CDR3 length: 14 amino acids. Trimming stripped 3 bases from V and 7 bases from J, with 14 bases between.

This chain connects TRBV6-5 to TRBJ1-2; D possibly corresponds to TRBD1 (6 bases). Germline CDR1 and CDR2: MNHEY and SVGAGI. V was clipped by 5 bases and J by 8 bases, with 18 bases between them. This CDR3 has 14 amino acids. This CDR3 is CASSHRGGEGGYTF. The CDR3 bases are TGTGCCAGCAGTCACCGGGGGGGCGAAGGGGGCTACACCTTC.

The CDR3 DNA reads TGCGCCAGCAGCATCGACAACTACAATGAGCAGTTCTTC. Protein sequence: CASSIDNYNEQFF. The chain links TRBV5-1 to TRBJ2-1, with unresolved D. Trimming removed 4 bases from V and 3 bases from J, with 8 bases in between. The CDR3 covers 13 residues. Looked up from germline, CDR1 is SGHRS and CDR2 is YFSETQ.

In its sample, this clonotype was seen a few times. J is TRBJ2-1 and V is TRBV20-1; D is unresolved. Germline V CDR1 and CDR2: DFQATT, SNEGSKA (reference sequence). V gave up 7 bases and J gave up 3 bases, with 13 bases separating them. The CDR3 spans 13 residues. The CDR3 protein is CSVLLSNYNEQFF. The CDR3 DNA is TGCAGTGTTTTGCTCTCTAACTACAATGAGCAGTTCTTC.

The chain combines TRBV6-2 or TRBV6-3 with TRBJ1-5; TRBD1 is a possible D gene (6 bases). Trimming took off 5 bases at V and 2 bases at J, with 13 bases between the two ends. The CDR3 totals 15 residues. Germline V lookup: CDR1 MNHEY, CDR2 SVGEGT. This chain's CDR3 is CASSTPWTGNQPQHF. The CDR3 nucleotides are TGTGCCAGCAGTACACCCTGGACAGGCAATCAGCCCCAGCATTTT.

This chain connects TRBV5-6 to TRBJ2-5; 11 bases are shared with TRBD1. The CDR3 spans 16 residues. V trimming: 0 bases; J trimming: 4 bases; junction bases outside the gene matches: 5. CDR1 is SGHDT, CDR2 YYEEEE, per germline. The CDR3 DNA sequence: TGTGCCAGCAGCTTGGGGGGGACAGGGGGAAGAGAGACCCAGTACTTC. Its translation is CASSLGGTGGRETQYF.

V and J are TRBV5-6 and TRBJ2-7; 11 positions agree with TRBD2. This CDR3 is 14 amino acids long. Germline V gene data show CDR1 as SGHDT and CDR2 as YYEEEE. V lost 4 bases and J lost 7; bases outside the gene matches: 7. As DNA, the CDR3 is TGTGCCAGCAGCGGGCTAGCGGGGGGCGGGGAGCAGTACTTC. Translating it yields CASSGLAGGGEQYF.

This clonotype was detected a few times. V usage is TRBV29-1 and J usage is TRBJ2-7, with TRBD2 identical over 10 bases. J was trimmed by 2 bases and V by 3 bases; bases with no gene match: 7. Looked up from germline, CDR1 is SQVTM and CDR2 is ANQGSEA. The CDR3 runs to 15 residues. CDR3 nucleotides: TGCAGCGTTGAGGCTAGCGGGAGTCGGCCCTACGAGCAGTACTTC. This sequence encodes CSVEASGSRPYEQYF.

The rearrangement uses TRBV27 and TRBJ1-5, with a tentative D call TRBD1 (5 bases). CDR3 length: 13 amino acids. CDR1 and CDR2 from the germline V gene are MNHEY and SMNVEV (reference sequence). Trimming stripped 3 bases from V and 7 bases from J, with 10 bases between. CDR3 sequence: CASSLWGGQPQHF. CDR3 DNA sequence: TGTGCCAGCAGTTTGTGGGGGGGACAGCCCCAGCATTTT.